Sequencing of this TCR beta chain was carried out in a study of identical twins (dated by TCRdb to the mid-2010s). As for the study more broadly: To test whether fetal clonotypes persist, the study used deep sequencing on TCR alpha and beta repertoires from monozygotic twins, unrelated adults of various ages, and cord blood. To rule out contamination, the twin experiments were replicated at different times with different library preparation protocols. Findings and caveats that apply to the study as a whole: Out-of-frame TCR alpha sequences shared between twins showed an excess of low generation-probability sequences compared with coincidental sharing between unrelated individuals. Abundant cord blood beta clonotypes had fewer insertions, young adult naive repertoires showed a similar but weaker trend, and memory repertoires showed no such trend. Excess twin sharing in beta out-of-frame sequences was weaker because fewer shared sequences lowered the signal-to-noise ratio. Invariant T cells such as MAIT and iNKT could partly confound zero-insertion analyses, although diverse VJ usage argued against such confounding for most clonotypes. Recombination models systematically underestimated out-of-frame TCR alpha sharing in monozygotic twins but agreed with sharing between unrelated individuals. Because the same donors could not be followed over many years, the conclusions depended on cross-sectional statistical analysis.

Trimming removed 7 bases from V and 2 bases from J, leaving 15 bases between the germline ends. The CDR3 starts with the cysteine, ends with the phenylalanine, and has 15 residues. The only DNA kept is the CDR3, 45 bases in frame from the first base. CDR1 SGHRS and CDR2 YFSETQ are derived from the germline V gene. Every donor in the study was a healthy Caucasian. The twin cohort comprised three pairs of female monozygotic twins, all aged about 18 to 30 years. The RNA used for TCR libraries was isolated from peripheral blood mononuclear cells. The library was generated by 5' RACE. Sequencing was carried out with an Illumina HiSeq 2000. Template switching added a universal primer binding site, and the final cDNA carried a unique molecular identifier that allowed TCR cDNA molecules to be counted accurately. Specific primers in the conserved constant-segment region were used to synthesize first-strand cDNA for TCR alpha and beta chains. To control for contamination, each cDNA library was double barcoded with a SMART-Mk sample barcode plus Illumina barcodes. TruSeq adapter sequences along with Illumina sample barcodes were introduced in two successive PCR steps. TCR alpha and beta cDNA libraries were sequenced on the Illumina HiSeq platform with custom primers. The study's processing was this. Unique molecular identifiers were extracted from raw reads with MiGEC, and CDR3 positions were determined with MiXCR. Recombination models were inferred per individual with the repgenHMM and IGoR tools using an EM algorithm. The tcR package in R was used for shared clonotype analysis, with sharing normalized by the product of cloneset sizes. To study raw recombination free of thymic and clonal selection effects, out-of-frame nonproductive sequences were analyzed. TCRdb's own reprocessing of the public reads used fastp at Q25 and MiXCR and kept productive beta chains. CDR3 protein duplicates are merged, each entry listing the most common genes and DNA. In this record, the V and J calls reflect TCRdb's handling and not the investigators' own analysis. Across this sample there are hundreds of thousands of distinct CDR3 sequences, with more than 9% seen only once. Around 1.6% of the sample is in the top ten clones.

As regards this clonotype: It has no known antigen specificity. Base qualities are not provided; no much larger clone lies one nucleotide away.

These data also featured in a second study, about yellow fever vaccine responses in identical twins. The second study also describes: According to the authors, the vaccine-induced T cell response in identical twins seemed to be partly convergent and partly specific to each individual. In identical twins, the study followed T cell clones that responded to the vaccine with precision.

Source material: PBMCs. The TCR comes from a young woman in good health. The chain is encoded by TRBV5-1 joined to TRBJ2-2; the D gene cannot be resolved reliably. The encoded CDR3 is CASGLSTLNTGELFF. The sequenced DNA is TGCGCCAGCGGCCTAAGTACACTTAACACCGGGGAGCTGTTTTTT.